The following is a T cell receptor beta chain sequence with its context. Its target is not known. Libraries were prepared by immunoSEQ multiplex PCR; TCRdb keeps only in-frame clonotypes and omits some of them. This sample has approximately 420,000 clones, with 70% to 90% found just once. This sample was included in a study of Ad26.COV2.S vaccination and SARS-CoV-2 variants. Points from the study as a whole: Higher spike-specific TCR breadth was found in vaccine recipients than in placebo recipients.

The ends were cut back, 2 bases at V and 8 bases at J, with 7 bases in the middle. Looked up from germline, CDR1 is LNHDA and CDR2 is SQIVND (reference sequence). CDR3 size: 12 residues. Treatment given: 15 to 20 received Ad26.COV2.S at low or high dose, single or two shots; about 5 received placebo; per-sample allocation not given. At day 63 after the first vaccine or placebo injection, samples were drawn. This clonotype was sampled from a person aged 18-60 years who received the Ad26.COV2.S COVID-19 vaccine or a placebo. The V gene is TRBV19, the J gene TRBJ2-1; D gene uncertain. The starting material was peripheral blood, obtained in a trial of Ad26.COV2.S vaccine versus placebo. The CDR3: CASSIYSDEQFF. CDR3 nucleotides: TGTGCCAGTAGTATATATTCGGATGAGCAGTTCTTC. The entire variable domain, with the rest obtained from reference TRBV19 and TRBJ2-1, is as follows: DGGITQSPKYLFRKEGQNVTLSCEQNLNHDAMYWYRQDPGQGLRLIYYSQIVNDFQKGDIAEGYSVSREKKESFPLTVTSAQKNPTAFYLCASSIYSDEQFFGPGTRLTVL.